This TCR beta chain was identified during a study of T cell responses to AZD1222 COVID-19 vaccine. Study-level findings and limits: The donor group comprised mostly white British people and more females; the analysis possibly underestimated clonal diversity. At baseline, seropositivity was found in only six or seven AZD1222 recipients.

On this clone itself: What it recognizes is unknown.

TCRdb keeps only in-frame clones here, not all; method: immunoSEQ multiplex PCR. In the table there are over 150,000 clones, roughly 88% of which are singletons. Germline values: CDR1 SGHNT, CDR2 YYREEE (reference sequence). V lost 0 bases to trimming and J lost 2 bases, with 11 bases between them. This CDR3 has 15 amino acids. V usage is TRBV5-4 and J usage is TRBJ1-1; D not certain. The source was peripheral blood, collected on day 0 of AZD1222 vaccination. This receptor was identified in an adult in good health. The DNA of the CDR3 is TGTGCCAGCAGCTTGGTTGGGCAGACAAACACTGAAGCTTTCTTT. It specifies CASSLVGQTNTEAFF.